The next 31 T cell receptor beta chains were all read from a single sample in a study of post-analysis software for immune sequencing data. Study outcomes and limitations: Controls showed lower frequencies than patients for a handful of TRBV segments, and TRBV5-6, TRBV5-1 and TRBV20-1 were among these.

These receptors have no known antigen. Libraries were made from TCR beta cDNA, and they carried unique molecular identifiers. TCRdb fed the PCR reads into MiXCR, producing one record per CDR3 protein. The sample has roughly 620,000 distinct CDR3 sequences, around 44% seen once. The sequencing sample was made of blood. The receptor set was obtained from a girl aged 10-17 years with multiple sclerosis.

The CDR3 protein is CASSNRASYEQYF. CDR3 DNA sequence: TGTGCCAGCAGCAACAGGGCCTCCTACGAGCAGTACTTC. This chain joins TRBV7-9 and TRBJ2-7; possibly TRBD1 for D (6 bases). There are 13 residues in the CDR3. In germline, CDR1 is SEHNR, CDR2 FQNEAQ (reference sequence). V gave up 5 bases and J gave up 0 bases, with 8 bases separating them.

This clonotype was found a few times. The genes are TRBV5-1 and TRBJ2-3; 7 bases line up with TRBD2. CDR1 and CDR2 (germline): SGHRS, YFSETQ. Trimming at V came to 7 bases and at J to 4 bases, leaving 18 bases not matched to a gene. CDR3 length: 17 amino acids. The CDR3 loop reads CASSPFGEGGFADTQYF. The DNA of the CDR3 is TGCGCCAGCTCACCATTTGGCGAGGGAGGGTTCGCAGATACGCAGTATTTT. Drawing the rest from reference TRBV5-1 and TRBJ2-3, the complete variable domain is KAGVTQTPRYLIKTRGQQVTLSCSPISGHRSVSWYQQTPGQGLQFLFEYFSETQRNKGNFPGRFSGRQFSNSRSEMNVSTLELGDSALYLCASSPFGEGGFADTQYFGPGTRLTVL.

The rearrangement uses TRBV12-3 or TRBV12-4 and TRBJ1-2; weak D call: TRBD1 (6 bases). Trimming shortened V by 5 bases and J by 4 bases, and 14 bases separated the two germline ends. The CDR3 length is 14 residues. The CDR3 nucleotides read TGTGCCAGCAGTCCGCCCGACAGGAGCTATGGCTACACCTTC. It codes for CASSPPDRSYGYTF.

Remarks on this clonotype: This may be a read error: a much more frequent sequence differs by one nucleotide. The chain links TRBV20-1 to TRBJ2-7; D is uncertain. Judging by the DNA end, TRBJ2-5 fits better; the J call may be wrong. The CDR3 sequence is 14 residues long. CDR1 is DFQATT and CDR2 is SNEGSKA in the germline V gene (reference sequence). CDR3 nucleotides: TGCAGTGCTAGAGATGGGCAGCCCCTAGAGACCCAGTACTTC. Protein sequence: CSARDGQPLETQYF.

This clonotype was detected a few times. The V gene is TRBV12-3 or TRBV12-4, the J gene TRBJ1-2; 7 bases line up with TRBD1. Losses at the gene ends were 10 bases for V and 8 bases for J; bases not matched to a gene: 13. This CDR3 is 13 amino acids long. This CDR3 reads CATTPGQHSGYTF. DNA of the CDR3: TGTGCCACCACACCGGGACAGCATTCCGGCTACACCTTC.

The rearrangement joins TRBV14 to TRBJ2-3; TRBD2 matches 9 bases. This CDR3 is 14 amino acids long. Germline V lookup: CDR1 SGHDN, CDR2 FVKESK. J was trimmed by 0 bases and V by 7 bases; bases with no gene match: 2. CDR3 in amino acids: CASNLAGSTDTQYF. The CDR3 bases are TGTGCCAGCAATCTAGCGGGGAGCACAGATACGCAGTATTTT.

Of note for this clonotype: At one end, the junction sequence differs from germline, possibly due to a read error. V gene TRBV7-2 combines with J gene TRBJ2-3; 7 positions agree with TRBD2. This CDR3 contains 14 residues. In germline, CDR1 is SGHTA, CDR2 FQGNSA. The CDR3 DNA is TGTGCTAGCAGCTTATCGGGAGGTTTAGATACGCAGTATTTT. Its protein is CASSLSGGLDTQYF.

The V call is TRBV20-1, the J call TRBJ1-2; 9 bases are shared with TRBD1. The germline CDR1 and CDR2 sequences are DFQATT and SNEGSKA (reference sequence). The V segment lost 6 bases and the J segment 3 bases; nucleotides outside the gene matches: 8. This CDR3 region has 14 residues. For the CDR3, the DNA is TGCAGTGCGCTGGGGACAGGGAGTTACTATGGCTACACCTTC. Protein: CSALGTGSYYGYTF.

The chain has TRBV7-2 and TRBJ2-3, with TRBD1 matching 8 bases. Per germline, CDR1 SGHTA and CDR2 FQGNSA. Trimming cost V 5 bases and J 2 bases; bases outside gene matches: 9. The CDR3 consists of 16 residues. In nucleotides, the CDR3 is TGTGCCAGCAGCCTCCGCCGGGACAGGTCCACAGATACGCAGTATTTT. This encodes CASSLRRDRSTDTQYF.

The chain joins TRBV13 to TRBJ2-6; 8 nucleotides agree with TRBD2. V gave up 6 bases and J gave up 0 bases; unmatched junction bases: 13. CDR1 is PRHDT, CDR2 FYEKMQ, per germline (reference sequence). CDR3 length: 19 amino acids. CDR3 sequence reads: CASRTISGGFLSGANVLTF. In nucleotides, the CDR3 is TGTGCCAGCAGGACGATCTCGGGGGGGTTCCTCTCTGGGGCCAACGTCCTGACTTTC.

The CDR3 coding sequence is TGTGCCAGCAGCCAAGATGGACACCGGGGGGACAGGGTGCCCAACACTGAAGCTTTCTTT. It encodes CASSQDGHRGDRVPNTEAFF. The rearrangement links TRBV3-1 to TRBJ1-1; TRBD1 agrees at 9 bases. V lost 0 bases to trimming and J lost 2 bases; unmatched junction nucleotides: 16. This CDR3 is 20 amino acids long. CDR1 and CDR2 from the germline V gene are LGHDT and YNNKEL (reference sequence).

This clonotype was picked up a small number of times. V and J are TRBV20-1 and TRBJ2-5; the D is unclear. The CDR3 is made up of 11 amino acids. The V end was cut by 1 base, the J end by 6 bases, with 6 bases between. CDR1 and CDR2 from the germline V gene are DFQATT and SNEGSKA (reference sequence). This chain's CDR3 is CSARAPQTQYF. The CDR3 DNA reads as TGCAGTGCTAGAGCCCCTCAGACCCAGTACTTC.

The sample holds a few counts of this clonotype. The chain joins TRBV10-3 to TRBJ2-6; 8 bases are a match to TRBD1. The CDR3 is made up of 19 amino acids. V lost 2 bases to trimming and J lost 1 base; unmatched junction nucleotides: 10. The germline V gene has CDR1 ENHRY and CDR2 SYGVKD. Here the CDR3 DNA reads TGTGCCATCAGTGAGCCCCGGGACAGGAAGACATCTGGGGCCAACGTCCTGACTTTC. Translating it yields CAISEPRDRKTSGANVLTF.

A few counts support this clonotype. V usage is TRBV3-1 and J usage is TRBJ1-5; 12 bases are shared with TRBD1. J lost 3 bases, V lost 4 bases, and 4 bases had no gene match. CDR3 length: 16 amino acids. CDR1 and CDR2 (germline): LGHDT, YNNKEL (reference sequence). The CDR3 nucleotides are TGTGCCAGCAGCCGCGGGACAGGGGGCTACAATCAGCCCCAGCATTTT. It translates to CASSRGTGGYNQPQHF.

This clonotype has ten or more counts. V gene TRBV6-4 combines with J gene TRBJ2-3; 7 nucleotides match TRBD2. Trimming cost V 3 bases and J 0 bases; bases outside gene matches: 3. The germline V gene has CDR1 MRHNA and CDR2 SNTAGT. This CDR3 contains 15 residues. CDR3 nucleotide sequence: TGTGCCAGCAGTGAAATGGGGGGGAGCACAGATACGCAGTATTTT. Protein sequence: CASSEMGGSTDTQYF.

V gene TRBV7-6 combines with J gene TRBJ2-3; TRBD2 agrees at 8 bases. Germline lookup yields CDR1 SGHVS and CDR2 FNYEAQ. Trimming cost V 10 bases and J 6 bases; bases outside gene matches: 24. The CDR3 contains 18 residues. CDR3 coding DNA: TGTGCCAACAGTTTTGGGGCGGGAGGCGCCCTAGGATTGGATACGCAGTATTTT. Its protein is CANSFGAGGALGLDTQYF.

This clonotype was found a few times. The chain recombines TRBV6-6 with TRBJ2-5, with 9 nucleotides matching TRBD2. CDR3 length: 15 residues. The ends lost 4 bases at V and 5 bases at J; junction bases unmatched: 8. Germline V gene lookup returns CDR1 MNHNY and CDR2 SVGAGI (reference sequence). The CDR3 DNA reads TGTGCCAGCAGTTTAGGGGCGGGGGGGCGCGAGACCCAGTACTTC. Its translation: CASSLGAGGRETQYF.

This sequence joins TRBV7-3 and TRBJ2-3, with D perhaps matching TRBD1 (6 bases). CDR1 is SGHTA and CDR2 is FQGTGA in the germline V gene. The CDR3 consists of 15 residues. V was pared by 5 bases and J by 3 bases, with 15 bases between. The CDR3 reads CASSPLWTVTDTQYF. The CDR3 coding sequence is TGTGCCAGCAGCCCGCTATGGACAGTGACAGATACGCAGTATTTT.

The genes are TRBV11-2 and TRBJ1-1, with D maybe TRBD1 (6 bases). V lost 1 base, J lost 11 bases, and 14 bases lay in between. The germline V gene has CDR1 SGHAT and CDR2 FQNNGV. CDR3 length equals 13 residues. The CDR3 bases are TGTGCCAGCAGCTTAGGGGGGCGGAGGAACGCTTTCTTT. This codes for CASSLGGRRNAFF.

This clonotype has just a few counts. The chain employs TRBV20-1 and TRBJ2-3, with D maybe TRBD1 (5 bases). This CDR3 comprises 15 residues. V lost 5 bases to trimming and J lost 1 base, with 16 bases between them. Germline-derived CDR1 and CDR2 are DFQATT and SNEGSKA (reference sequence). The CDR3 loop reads CSASGSGARTDTQYF. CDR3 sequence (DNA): TGCAGTGCTTCGGGTAGTGGGGCCCGCACAGATACGCAGTATTTT.

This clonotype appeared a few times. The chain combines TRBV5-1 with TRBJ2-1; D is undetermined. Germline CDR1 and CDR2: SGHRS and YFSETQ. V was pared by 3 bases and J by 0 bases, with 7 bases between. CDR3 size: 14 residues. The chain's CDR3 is CASSSPRSYNEQFF. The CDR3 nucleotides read TGCGCCAGCAGCTCTCCTCGCTCCTACAATGAGCAGTTCTTC.

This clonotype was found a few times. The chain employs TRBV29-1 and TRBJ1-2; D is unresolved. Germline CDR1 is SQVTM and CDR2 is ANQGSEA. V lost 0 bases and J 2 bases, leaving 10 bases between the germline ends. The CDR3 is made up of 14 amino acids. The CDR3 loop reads CSVEDQKENYGYTF. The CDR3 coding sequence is TGCAGCGTTGAAGATCAAAAGGAAAACTATGGCTACACCTTC.

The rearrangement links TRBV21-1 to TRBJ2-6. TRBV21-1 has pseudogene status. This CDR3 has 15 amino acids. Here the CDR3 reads CASINGNSGANVLTF. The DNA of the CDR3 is TGTGCCAGCATTAACGGTAACTCTGGGGCCAACGTCCTGACTTTC.

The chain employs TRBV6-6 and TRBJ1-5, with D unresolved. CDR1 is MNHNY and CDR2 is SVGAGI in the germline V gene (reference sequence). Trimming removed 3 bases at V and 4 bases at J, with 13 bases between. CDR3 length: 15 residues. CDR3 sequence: CASSYRRDQNQPQHF. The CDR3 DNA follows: TGTGCCAGCAGTTATCGTCGTGACCAAAATCAGCCCCAGCATTTT.

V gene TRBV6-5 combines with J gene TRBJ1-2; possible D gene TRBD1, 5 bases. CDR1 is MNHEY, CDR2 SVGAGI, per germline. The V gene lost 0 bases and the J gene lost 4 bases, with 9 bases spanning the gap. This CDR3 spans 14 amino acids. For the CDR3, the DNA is TGTGCCAGCAGTTACTCGACAGCTTCCTATGGCTACACCTTC. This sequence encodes CASSYSTASYGYTF.

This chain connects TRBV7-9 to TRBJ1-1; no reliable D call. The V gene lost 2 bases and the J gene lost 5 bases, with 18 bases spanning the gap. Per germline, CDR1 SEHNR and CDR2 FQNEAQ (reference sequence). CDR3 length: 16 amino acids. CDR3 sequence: CASSLSGPTTGTEAFF. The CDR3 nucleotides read TGTGCCAGCAGCTTATCAGGACCTACAACTGGGACTGAAGCTTTCTTT. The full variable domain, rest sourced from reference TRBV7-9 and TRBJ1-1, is DTGVSQNPRHKITKRGQNVTFRCDPISEHNRLYWYRQTLGQGPEFLTYFQNEAQLEKSRLLSDRFSAERPKGSFSTLEIQRTEQGDSAMYLCASSLSGPTTGTEAFFGQGTRLTVV.

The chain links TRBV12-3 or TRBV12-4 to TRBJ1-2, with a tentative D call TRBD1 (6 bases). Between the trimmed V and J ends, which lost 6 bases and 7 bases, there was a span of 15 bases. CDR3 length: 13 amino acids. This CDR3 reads CASSLPTGFGYTF. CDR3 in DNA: TGTGCCAGCAGCCTTCCCACAGGGTTTGGCTACACCTTC.

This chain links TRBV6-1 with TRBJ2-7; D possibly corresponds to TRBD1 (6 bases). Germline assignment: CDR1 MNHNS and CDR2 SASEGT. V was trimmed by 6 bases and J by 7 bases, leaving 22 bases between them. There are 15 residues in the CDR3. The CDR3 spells CASSPRVGGQGEQYF. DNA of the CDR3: TGTGCCAGCAGCCCTCGGGTGGGCGGCCAGGGGGAGCAGTACTTC.

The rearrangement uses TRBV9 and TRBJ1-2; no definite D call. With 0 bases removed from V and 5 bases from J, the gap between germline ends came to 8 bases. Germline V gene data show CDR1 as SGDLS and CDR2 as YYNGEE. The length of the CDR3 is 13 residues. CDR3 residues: CASSVASGYGYTF. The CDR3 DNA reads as TGTGCCAGCAGCGTAGCTAGTGGGTATGGCTACACCTTC.

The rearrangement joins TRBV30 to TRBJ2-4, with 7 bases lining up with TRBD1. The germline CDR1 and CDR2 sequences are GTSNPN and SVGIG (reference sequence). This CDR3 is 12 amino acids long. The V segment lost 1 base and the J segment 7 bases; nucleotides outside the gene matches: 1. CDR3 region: CAWSADRNIQYF. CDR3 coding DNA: TGTGCCTGGAGTGCGGACAGGAACATTCAGTACTTC.

Here the CDR3 reads CASSQVKREGREQYF. CDR3 coding DNA: TGCGCCAGCAGCCAAGTAAAGCGGGAGGGCCGCGAGCAGTACTTC. V and J are TRBV4-1 and TRBJ2-7; 10 positions match TRBD2. V shed 1 base, J shed 6 bases, and the junction held 6 bases outside the gene matches. Germline values: CDR1 MGHRA, CDR2 YSYEKL. The CDR3 sequence is 15 residues long.